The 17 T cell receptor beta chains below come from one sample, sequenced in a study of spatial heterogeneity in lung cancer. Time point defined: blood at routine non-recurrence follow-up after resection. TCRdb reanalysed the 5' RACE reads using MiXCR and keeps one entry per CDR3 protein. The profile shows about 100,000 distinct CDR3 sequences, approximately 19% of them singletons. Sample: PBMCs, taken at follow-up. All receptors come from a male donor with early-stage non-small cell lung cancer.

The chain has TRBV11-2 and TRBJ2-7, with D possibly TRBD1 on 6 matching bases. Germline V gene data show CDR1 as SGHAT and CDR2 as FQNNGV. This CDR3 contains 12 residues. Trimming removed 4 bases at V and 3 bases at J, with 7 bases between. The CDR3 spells CASSSTGYEQYV. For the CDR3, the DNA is TGTGCCAGCAGCTCGACAGGCTACGAGCAGTACGTC.

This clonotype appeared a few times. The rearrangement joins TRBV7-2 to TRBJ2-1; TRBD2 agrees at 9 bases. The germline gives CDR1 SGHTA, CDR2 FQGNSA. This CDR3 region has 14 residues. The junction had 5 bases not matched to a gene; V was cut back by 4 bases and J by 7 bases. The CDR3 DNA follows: TGTGCCAGCAGCTACGGCGGGGGGGCAAATGAGCAGTTCTTC. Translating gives CASSYGGGANEQFF.

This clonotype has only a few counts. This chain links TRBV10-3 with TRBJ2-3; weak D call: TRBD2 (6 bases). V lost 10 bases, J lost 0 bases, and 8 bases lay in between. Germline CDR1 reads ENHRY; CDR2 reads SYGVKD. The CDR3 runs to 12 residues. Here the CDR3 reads CATGRSTDTQYF. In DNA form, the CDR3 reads TGTGCCACAGGGAGGAGCACAGATACGCAGTATTTT.

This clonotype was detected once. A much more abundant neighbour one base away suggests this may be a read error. The CDR3 sequence: CVSSPNSYEQYF. In DNA, the CDR3 is TGTGTCAGCAGTCCCAACAGCTACGAGCAGTACTTC. This rearrangement joins TRBV12-3 or TRBV12-4 to TRBJ2-7; D remains ambiguous. This CDR3 has 12 amino acids.

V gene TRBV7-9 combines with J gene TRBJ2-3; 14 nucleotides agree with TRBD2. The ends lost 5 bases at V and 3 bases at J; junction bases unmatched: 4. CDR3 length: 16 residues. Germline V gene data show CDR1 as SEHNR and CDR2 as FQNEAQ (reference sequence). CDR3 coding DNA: TGTGCCAGCAGCCCCTGGACTAGCGGGAGGACAGATACGCAGTATTTT. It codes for CASSPWTSGRTDTQYF.

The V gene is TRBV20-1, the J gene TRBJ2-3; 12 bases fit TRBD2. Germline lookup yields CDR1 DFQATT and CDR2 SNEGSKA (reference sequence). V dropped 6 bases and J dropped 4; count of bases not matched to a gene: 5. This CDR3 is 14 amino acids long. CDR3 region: CSAPTSGRPDTQYF. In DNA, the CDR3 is TGCAGTGCCCCGACTAGCGGGAGACCAGATACGCAGTATTTT.

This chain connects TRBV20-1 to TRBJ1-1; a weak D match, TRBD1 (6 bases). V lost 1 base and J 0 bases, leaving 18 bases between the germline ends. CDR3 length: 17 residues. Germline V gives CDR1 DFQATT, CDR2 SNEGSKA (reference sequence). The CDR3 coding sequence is TGCAGTGCTAGAGGCACAGGGTCGGGACCCATGAACACTGAAGCTTTCTTT. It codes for CSARGTGSGPMNTEAFF.

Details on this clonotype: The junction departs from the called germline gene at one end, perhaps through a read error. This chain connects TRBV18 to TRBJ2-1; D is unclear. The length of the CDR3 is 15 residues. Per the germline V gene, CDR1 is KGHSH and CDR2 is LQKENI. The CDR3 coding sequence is TGTGCCAGCTCACCACCTGTTGCCTCCGACAATGAGCAGTTCTTC. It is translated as CASSPPVASDNEQFF.

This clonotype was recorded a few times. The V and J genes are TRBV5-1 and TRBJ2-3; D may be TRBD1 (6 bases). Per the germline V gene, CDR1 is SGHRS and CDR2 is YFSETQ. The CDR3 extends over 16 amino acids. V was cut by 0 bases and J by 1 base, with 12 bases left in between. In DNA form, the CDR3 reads TGCGCCAGCAGCTTGGCATCAAGACAGGGCACAGATACGCAGTATTTT. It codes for CASSLASRQGTDTQYF.

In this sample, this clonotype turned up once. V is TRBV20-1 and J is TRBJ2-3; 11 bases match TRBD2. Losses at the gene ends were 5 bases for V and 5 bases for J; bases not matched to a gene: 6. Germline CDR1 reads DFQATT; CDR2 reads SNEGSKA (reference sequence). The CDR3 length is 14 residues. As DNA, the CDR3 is TGCAGTGCTGGGCTAGCGGGGGGCAGAGATACGCAGTATTTT. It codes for CSAGLAGGRDTQYF.

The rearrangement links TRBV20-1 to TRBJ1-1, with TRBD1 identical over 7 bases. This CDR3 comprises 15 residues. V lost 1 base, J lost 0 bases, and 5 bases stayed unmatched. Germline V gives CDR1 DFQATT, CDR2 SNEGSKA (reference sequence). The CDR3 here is CSARGRDRMNTEAFF. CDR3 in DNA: TGCAGTGCTAGAGGGAGGGACAGAATGAACACTGAAGCTTTCTTT.

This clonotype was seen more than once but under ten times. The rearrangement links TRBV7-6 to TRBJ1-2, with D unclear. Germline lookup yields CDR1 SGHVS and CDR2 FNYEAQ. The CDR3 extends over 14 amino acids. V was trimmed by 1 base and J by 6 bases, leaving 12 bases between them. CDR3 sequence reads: CASSLEEGADGYTF. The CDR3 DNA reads TGTGCCAGCAGCTTAGAGGAGGGAGCTGATGGCTACACCTTC.

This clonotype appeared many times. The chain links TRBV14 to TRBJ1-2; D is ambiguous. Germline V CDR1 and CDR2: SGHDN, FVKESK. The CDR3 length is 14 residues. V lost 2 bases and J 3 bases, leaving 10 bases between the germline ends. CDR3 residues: CASSQLDMDYGYTF. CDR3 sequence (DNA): TGTGCCAGCAGCCAACTCGACATGGACTATGGCTACACCTTC.

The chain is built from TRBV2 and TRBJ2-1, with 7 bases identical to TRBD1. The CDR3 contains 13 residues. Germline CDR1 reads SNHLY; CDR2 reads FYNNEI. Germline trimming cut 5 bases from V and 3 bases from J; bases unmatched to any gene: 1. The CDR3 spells CASSRQGYNEQFF. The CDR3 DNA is TGTGCCAGCAGTCGACAGGGCTACAATGAGCAGTTCTTC.

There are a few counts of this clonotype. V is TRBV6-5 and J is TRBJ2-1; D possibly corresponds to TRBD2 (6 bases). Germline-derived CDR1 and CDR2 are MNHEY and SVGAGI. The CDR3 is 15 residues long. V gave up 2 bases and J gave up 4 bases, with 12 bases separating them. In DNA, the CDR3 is TGTGCCAGCAGTTACAGGTCGGGAGAGTACAATGAGCAGTTCTTC. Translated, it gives CASSYRSGEYNEQFF.

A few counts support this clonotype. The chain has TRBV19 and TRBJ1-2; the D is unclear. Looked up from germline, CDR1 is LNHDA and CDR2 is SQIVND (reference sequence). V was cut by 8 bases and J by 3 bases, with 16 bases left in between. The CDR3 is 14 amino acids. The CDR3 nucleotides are TGTGCCAGTCAATTTCCCCGACCGGACTATGGCTACACCTTC. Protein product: CASQFPRPDYGYTF. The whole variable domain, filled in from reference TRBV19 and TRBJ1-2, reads DGGITQSPKYLFRKEGQNVTLSCEQNLNHDAMYWYRQDPGQGLRLIYYSQIVNDFQKGDIAEGYSVSREKKESFPLTVTSAQKNPTAFYLCASQFPRPDYGYTFGSGTRLTVV.

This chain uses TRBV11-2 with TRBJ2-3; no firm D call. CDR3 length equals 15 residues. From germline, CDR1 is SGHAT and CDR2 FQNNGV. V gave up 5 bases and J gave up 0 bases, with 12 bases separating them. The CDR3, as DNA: TGTGCCAGCAGCCAACAGATACTTAGCACAGATACGCAGTATTTT. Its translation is CASSQQILSTDTQYF. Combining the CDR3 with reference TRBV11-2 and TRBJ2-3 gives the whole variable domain EAGVAQSPRYKIIEKRQSVAFWCNPISGHATLYWYQQILGQGPKLLIQFQNNGVVDDSQLPKDRFSAERLKGVDSTLKIQPAKLEDSAVYLCASSQQILSTDTQYFGPGTRLTVL.